The 20 T cell receptor beta chains presented below share a single source sample, sequenced in a study of shared clonotypes between healthy human individuals. TCRdb's copy holds only in-frame clones and misses some; the assay was immunoSEQ multiplex PCR. Of around 530,000 clones in the sample, roughly four fifths were seen once. Sequenced input: PBMCs. The receptors shown here come from a woman aged 40 to 55 in good health. Some clones in this sample may be carry-over from other donors' samples.

As for this clone: Other DNA sequences within the sample encode an identical CDR3. The gene calls are TRBV11-2 and TRBJ1-1; D is unclear. CDR1 is SGHAT, CDR2 FQNNGV, per germline. Trimming cost V 3 bases and J 1 base, with 6 bases left between them. This CDR3 has 13 residues. The CDR3 sequence: CASSFSENTEAFF. Here the CDR3 DNA reads TGTGCCAGCAGCTTTTCTGAGAACACTGAAGCTTTCTTT.

This rearrangement joins TRBV9 to TRBJ2-3; 7 bases fit TRBD2. Germline V gene data show CDR1 as SGDLS and CDR2 as YYNGEE. The CDR3 contains 16 residues. V lost 4 bases and J lost 3; bases outside the gene matches: 11. The DNA of the CDR3 is TGTGCCAGCAGCCCCCATCTAGGGGAGGGTACAGATACGCAGTATTTT. This codes for CASSPHLGEGTDTQYF.

Here the CDR3 reads CASKVWQNTEAFF. CDR3 sequence (DNA): TGCGCCAGCAAGGTGTGGCAGAACACTGAAGCTTTCTTT. The genes are TRBV5-1 and TRBJ1-1, with D unresolved. The ends were cut back, 6 bases at V and 1 base at J, with 10 bases in the middle. The CDR3 is made up of 13 amino acids. Germline values: CDR1 SGHRS, CDR2 YFSETQ.

The chain has TRBV7-2 and TRBJ1-2, with a possible D match to TRBD1 (6 bases). CDR3 length: 14 residues. Germline V gene sequence: CDR1 SGHTA, CDR2 FQGNSA. V gave up 4 bases and J gave up 3 bases, with 12 bases separating them. CDR3 nucleotides: TGTGCCAGCAGCTCGGAACAGGGTGACTATGGCTACACCTTC. This encodes CASSSEQGDYGYTF.

This clone was detected a few times. This chain links TRBV7-2 with TRBJ2-1, with TRBD2 identical over 7 bases. Trimming cost V 5 bases and J 0 bases; bases outside gene matches: 13. There are 18 residues in the CDR3. Germline V gives CDR1 SGHTA, CDR2 FQGNSA. CDR3 residues: CASSRSRLAASSYNEQFF. The CDR3 DNA is TGTGCCAGCAGCAGATCTCGACTAGCAGCGAGCTCCTACAATGAGCAGTTCTTC.

A single count supports this clone. The chain links TRBV5-4 to TRBJ2-5; D possibly corresponds to TRBD2 (5 bases). CDR1 and CDR2 from the germline V gene are SGHNT and YYREEE (reference sequence). V was cut by 5 bases and J by 5 bases, with 10 bases left in between. This CDR3 comprises 12 residues. CDR3 sequence reads: CASSLALETQYF. The CDR3 DNA is TGTGCCAGCAGTTTAGCGCTGGAGACCCAGTACTTC.

This chain connects TRBV19 to TRBJ1-1, with 7 positions matching TRBD1. Germline V gives CDR1 LNHDA, CDR2 SQIVND (reference sequence). The CDR3 is 13 residues long. With V trimmed by 3 bases and J by 11 bases, 9 bases remained unmatched. CDR3 region: CASSIRGQPRAFF. For the CDR3, the DNA is TGTGCCAGTAGTATCAGGGGACAGCCTCGGGCTTTCTTT. Combining the CDR3 with reference TRBV19 and TRBJ1-1 gives the whole variable domain DGGITQSPKYLFRKEGQNVTLSCEQNLNHDAMYWYRQDPGQGLRLIYYSQIVNDFQKGDIAEGYSVSREKKESFPLTVTSAQKNPTAFYLCASSIRGQPRAFFGQGTRLTVV.

Written as DNA, the CDR3 is TGTGCCACCTTAAGTCCCACCTACGAGCAGTACTTC. Translating it yields CATLSPTYEQYF. This sequence joins TRBV19 and TRBJ2-7; D call uncertain. In germline, CDR1 is LNHDA, CDR2 SQIVND (reference sequence). V was trimmed by 10 bases and J by 2 bases, leaving 12 bases between them. CDR3 size: 12 residues.

The J gene is TRBJ2-1, the V gene TRBV29-1; D call uncertain. V dropped 6 bases and J dropped 0 bases, with 18 bases sitting between them. This CDR3 is built from 16 residues. Germline-derived CDR1 and CDR2 are SQVTM and ANQGSEA. In DNA, the CDR3 is TGCAGCGTGCTTAATCCGGACGCAAGCTCCTACAATGAGCAGTTCTTC. Its protein is CSVLNPDASSYNEQFF.

V is TRBV5-5 and J is TRBJ1-1; D unresolved. The CDR3 is 14 amino acids. In germline, CDR1 is SGHKS, CDR2 YYEKEE (reference sequence). V lost 3 bases to trimming and J lost 3 bases, with 12 bases between them. The CDR3 here is CASSSLGGHTEAFF. Written as DNA, the CDR3 is TGTGCCAGCAGCTCATTAGGCGGGCACACTGAAGCTTTCTTT.

In this sample, this clone turned up a few times. A clone one base away is much larger, so this may be a read error. For the CDR3, the DNA is TGTGCCAGCAGCTCAGACAGGGGCAGTGACATTCAGTACTTC. It is translated as CASSSDRGSDIQYF. The rearrangement uses TRBV7-9 and TRBJ2-4, with 8 bases fitting TRBD1. There are 14 residues in the CDR3. Germline CDR1 and CDR2: SEHNR and FQNEAQ (reference sequence). Trimming took 4 bases from V and 8 from J; bases not matched to a gene: 7.

With respect to this clone: The sample holds other DNA sequences that translate to the same CDR3. This rearrangement joins TRBV5-6 to TRBJ2-7, with D hard to call. Germline assignment: CDR1 SGHDT and CDR2 YYEEEE. Between the trimmed V and J ends, which lost 4 bases and 3 bases, there was a span of 11 bases. The CDR3 sequence is 13 residues long. The CDR3 nucleotides read TGTGCCAGCAGCGCAGGCTTGGGCTACGAGCAGTACTTC. This gives the protein CASSAGLGYEQYF.

The J gene is TRBJ2-1, the V gene TRBV18; 9 nucleotides agree with TRBD2. The CDR3 is 16 amino acids. Germline V CDR1 and CDR2: KGHSH, LQKENI. V dropped 4 bases and J dropped 8; count of bases not matched to a gene: 12. CDR3 protein: CASSLQGGRVTHEQFF. The DNA for the CDR3 is TGTGCCAGCTCACTCCAAGGCGGGAGGGTGACACATGAGCAGTTCTTC.

In its sample, this clone was seen many times. The gene calls are TRBV7-2 and TRBJ2-7, with D perhaps TRBD1 (5 bases). Trimming shortened V by 5 bases and J by 7 bases, and 9 bases separated the two germline ends. The CDR3 extends over 11 amino acids. Germline assignment: CDR1 SGHTA and CDR2 FQGNSA. Written as DNA, the CDR3 is TGTGCCAGCAGCCGGTACAGGGAGCAGTACTTC. Translating it yields CASSRYREQYF.

The gene calls are TRBV7-2 and TRBJ2-1; 7 nucleotides match TRBD2. The CDR3 loop spans 15 amino acids. Germline values: CDR1 SGHTA, CDR2 FQGNSA. J gave up 0 bases and V 2 bases, and 1 base lay outside the gene matches. The CDR3 DNA reads TGTGCCAGCAGCTTACTAGCGGACTCCTACAATGAGCAGTTCTTC. Protein product: CASSLLADSYNEQFF.

This clone occurred once. The CDR3 spells CATETGSSYEQYF. CDR3 sequence (DNA): TGTGCCACCGAGACAGGAAGCTCCTACGAGCAGTACTTC. This chain connects TRBV7-9 to TRBJ2-7; D is possibly TRBD1 (6 bases). The germline V and J ends were trimmed by 10 bases and 0 bases, with 13 bases remaining between them. CDR1 and CDR2 (germline): SEHNR, FQNEAQ (reference sequence). This CDR3 comprises 13 residues.

Concerning this clone itself: A much larger clone differs by one base, so this may be a read error. The genes are TRBV29-1 and TRBJ2-1; maybe TRBD2 (5 bases). CDR3 size: 14 residues. Germline CDR1 SQVTM, CDR2 ANQGSEA. This chain's CDR3 is CGVAKDFINNEQFF. Written as DNA, the CDR3 is TGCGGCGTTGCAAAGGACTTCATTAACAATGAGCAGTTCTTC.

The gene calls are TRBV7-6 and TRBJ2-2; TRBD1 matches 9 bases. The CDR3 spans 16 residues. Looked up from germline, CDR1 is SGHVS and CDR2 is FNYEAQ. Unmatched junction bases numbered 5, after V lost 2 bases and J lost 4 bases. CDR3 nucleotide sequence: TGTGCCAGCAGCTTACTGAGGACAGGGGTCACCGGGGAGCTGTTTTTT. It translates to CASSLLRTGVTGELFF.

The chain has TRBV6-5 and TRBJ2-7; possibly TRBD1 or TRBD2 for D (5 bases each). Germline assignment: CDR1 MNHEY and CDR2 SVGAGI. The CDR3 spans 12 residues. V lost 6 bases, J lost 3 bases, and 9 bases lay in between. The CDR3 region has the DNA TGTGCCAGCAGGGGACCCAGCTACGAGCAGTACTTC. Residues: CASRGPSYEQYF.

The chain recombines TRBV27 with TRBJ1-5, with D tentatively TRBD1 (5 bases). The germline V gene encodes CDR1 MNHEY and CDR2 SMNVEV (reference sequence). This CDR3 is 15 amino acids long. The V and J ends lost 6 bases and 0 bases respectively, with 12 bases between them. CDR3 sequence: CASSRDFDSNQPQHF. For the CDR3, the DNA is TGTGCCAGCAGCCGGGACTTCGATAGCAATCAGCCCCAGCATTTT.